This TCR beta chain was identified during a study of neurological immune-mediated disorders. This clonotype has more than one count but fewer than ten. The antigen is unknown. The CDR3 is 16 amino acids. Per germline, CDR1 MNHEY and CDR2 SMNVEV (reference sequence). Between the trimmed V and J ends, which lost 5 bases and 0 bases, there was a span of 14 bases. It was from 2 million PBMCs stored at -80 C that the unsorted libraries were obtained. Findings of the study overall: Private repertoires in all groups were suggested by the absence of shared CDR3 amino acid sequences among expanded clones across subjects. Grouping of repertoires by phylogeny put those of 18 of 34 multiple sclerosis patients into a single related-CDR3 cluster, a possible signature.

5'RACE generated cDNA with 10-nucleotide random UMIs. In TCRdb, the 5' RACE reads were re-called with MiXCR into one record per CDR3 protein. The profile shows 65,000 to 75,000 distinct CDR3 sequences, about 5.1% of them singletons. This chain uses TRBV27 with TRBJ1-5, with a possible D match to TRBD1 (5 bases). The TCR comes from a woman between 70 and 85 years old with multiple sclerosis. Material for sequencing was PBMCs. CDR3 sequence: CASSKLGVDSNQPQHF. The CDR3 bases are TGTGCCAGCAGTAAATTAGGGGTTGATAGCAATCAGCCCCAGCATTTT.